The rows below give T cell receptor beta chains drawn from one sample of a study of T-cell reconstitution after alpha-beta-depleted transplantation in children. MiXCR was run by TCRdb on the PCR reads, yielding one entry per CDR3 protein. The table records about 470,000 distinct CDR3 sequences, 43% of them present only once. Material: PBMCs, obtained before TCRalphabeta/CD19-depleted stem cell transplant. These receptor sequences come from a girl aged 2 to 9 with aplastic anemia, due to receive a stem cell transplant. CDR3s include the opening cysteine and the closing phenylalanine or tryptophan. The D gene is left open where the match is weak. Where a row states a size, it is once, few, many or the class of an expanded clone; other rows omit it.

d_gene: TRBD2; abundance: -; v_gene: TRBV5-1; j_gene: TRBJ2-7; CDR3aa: CASSLRSGDEQYF; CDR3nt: TGCGCCAGCAGCTTGAGAAGCGGGGACGAGCAGTACTTC
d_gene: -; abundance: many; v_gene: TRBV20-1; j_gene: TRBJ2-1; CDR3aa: CSAGKRAPYNEQFF; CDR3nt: TGCAGTGCGGGGAAGCGGGCCCCCTACAATGAGCAGTTCTTC
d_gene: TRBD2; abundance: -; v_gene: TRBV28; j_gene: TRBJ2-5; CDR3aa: CASSFPLLAGQEEETQYF; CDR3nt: TGTGCCAGCAGTTTCCCGTTACTAGCGGGACAAGAGGAAGAGACCCAGTACTTC
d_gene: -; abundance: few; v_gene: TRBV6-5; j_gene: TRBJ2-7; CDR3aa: CASSFAPGTTYEQYF; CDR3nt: TGTGCCAGCAGTTTCGCACCCGGGACCACCTACGAGCAGTACTTC
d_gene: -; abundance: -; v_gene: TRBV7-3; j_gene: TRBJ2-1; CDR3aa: CASSSTLANEQFF; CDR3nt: TGTGCCAGCAGCTCGACTCTAGCCAATGAGCAGTTCTTC
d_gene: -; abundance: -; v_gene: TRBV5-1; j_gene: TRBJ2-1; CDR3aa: CASRETYNEQFF; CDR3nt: TGCGCCAGCAGAGAGACCTACAATGAGCAGTTCTTC
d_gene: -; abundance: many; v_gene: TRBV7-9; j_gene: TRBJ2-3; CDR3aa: CASSLGNREADTQYF; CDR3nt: TGTGCCAGCAGCTTAGGGAACAGGGAGGCAGATACGCAGTATTTT
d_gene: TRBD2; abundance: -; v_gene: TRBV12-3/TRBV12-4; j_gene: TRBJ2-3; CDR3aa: CASSSPGSTSGGPTDTQYF; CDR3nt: TGTGCCAGCAGTTCCCCGGGGTCGACTAGCGGGGGCCCCACAGATACGCAGTATTTT
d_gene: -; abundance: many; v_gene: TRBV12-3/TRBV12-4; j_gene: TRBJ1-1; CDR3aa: CASTPGGMMNTEAFF; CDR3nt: TGTGCCAGCACCCCGGGAGGGATGATGAACACTGAAGCTTTCTTT
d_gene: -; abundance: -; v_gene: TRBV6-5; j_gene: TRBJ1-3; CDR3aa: CASSRTLDRSSGNTIYF; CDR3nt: TGTGCCAGCAGTAGGACACTGGACCGTAGCTCTGGAAACACCATATATTTT
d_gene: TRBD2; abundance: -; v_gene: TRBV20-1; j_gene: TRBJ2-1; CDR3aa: CSARGAGVSYNEQFF; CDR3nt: TGCAGTGCTAGAGGTGCGGGAGTGTCTTACAATGAGCAGTTCTTC
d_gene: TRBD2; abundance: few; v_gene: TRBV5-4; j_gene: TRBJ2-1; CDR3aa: CASSLDVAGSYNEQFF; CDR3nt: TGTGCCAGCAGCTTGGACGTAGCGGGCTCCTACAATGAGCAGTTCTTC
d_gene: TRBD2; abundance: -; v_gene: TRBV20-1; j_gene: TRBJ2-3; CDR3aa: CSARVTLAGRATQYF; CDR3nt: TGCAGTGCTAGAGTTACACTAGCGGGACGTGCTACGCAGTATTTT
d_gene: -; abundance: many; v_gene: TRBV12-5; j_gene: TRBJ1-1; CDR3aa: CASGIPAANTEAFF; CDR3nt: TGTGCTAGTGGTATCCCTGCGGCGAACACTGAAGCTTTCTTT
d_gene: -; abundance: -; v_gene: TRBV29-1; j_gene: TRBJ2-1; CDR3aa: CSVESVEEGPEQFF; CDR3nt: TGCAGCGTTGAGTCAGTGGAGGAGGGGCCTGAGCAGTTCTTC
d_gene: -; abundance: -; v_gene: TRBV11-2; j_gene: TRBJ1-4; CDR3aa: CASSITGIQDRKLFF; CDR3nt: TGTGCCAGCAGCATTACCGGGATCCAAGACAGAAAACTGTTTTTT
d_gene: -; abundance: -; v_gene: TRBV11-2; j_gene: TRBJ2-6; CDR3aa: CASSLFDSLSSGANVLTF; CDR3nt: TGTGCCAGCAGCTTATTCGACAGCCTCAGCTCTGGGGCCAACGTCCTGACTTTC
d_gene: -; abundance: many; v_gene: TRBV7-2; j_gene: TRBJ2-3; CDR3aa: CASSPQGYTQYF; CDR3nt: TGTGCCAGCAGCCCCCAGGGCTATACGCAGTATTTT
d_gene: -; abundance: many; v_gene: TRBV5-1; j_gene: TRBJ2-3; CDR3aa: CASSFPGDTQYF; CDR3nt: TGCGCCAGCAGCTTCCCGGGAGATACGCAGTATTTT
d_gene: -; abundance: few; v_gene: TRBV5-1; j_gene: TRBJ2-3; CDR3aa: CASSLEGGGQADTQYF; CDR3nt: TGCGCCAGCAGCTTGGAGGGGGGGGGCCAGGCAGATACGCAGTATTTT
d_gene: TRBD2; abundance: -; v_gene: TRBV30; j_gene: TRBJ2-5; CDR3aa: CAYSGLAGLETQYF; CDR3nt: TGTGCCTACTCGGGACTAGCGGGCCTGGAGACCCAGTACTTC
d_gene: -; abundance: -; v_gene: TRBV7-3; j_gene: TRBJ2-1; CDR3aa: CASSPYLTNEQFF; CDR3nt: TGTGCCAGCAGCCCCTATCTCACCAATGAGCAGTTCTTC
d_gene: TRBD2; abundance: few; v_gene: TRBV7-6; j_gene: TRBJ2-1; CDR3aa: CASSLTAAGGHNEQFF; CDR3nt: TGTGCCAGCAGCTTAACTGCAGCGGGGGGACACAATGAGCAGTTCTTC
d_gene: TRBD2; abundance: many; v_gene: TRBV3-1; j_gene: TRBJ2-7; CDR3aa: CASSLGLAGEEQYF; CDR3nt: TGTGCCAGCAGCCTAGGACTAGCGGGAGAGGAGCAGTACTTC
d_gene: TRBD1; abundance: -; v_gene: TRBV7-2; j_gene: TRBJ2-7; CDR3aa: CASSLYRGLYEQYF; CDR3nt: TGTGCCAGCAGCTTATACAGGGGGCTCTACGAGCAGTACTTC
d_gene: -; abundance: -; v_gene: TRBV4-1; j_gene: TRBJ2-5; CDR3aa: CASSTRYSEGEETQYF; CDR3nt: TGCGCCAGCAGCACAAGATACAGTGAGGGGGAAGAGACCCAGTACTTC
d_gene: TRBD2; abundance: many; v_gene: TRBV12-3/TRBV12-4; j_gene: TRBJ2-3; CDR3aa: CASSFLPSGSRLTDTQYF; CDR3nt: TGTGCCAGCAGTTTCTTACCTAGCGGGAGTCGGTTAACAGATACGCAGTATTTT
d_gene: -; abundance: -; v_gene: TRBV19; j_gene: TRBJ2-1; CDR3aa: CATEGTGSEVYNEQFF; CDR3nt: TGTGCCACCGAGGGAACAGGGTCGGAGGTTTACAATGAGCAGTTCTTC
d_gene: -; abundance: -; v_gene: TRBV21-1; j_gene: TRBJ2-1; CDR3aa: CASETRSREQFF; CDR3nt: TGTGCCAGTGAGACTAGGAGTAGGGAGCAGTTCTTC
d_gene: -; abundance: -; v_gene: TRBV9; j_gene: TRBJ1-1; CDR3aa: CASVPATEAFF; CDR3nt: TGTGCCAGCGTCCCTGCCACTGAAGCTTTCTTT
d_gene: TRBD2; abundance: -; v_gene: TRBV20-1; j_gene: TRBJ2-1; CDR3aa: CSARVTSGGSNEQFF; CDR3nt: TGCAGTGCTAGAGTGACTAGCGGGGGGTCGAATGAGCAGTTCTTC
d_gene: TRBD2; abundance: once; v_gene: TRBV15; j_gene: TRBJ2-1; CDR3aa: CATSWMLVAGLINEQFF; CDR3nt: TGTGCCACCAGCTGGATGTTGGTAGCGGGACTCATCAATGAGCAGTTCTTC
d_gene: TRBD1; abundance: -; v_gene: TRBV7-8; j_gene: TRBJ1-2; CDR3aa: CASSFRDRGAPGGYTF; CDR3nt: TGTGCCAGCAGCTTTCGGGACAGAGGGGCCCCGGGGGGCTACACCTTC
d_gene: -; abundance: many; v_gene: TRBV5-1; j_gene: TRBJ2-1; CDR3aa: CASSLVLGLYNEQFF; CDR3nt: TGCGCCAGCAGCTTGGTTCTAGGGCTCTACAATGAGCAGTTCTTC
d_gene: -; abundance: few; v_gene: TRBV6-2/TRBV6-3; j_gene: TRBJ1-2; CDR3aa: CASSYSREVNHPGYGYTF; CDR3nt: TGTGCCAGCAGTTACTCGAGGGAGGTCAACCATCCTGGCTATGGCTACACCTTC
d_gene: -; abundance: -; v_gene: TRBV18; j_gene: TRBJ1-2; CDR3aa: CASSPRDGFYGYTF; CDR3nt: TGTGCCAGCTCACCACGGGACGGGTTCTATGGCTACACCTTC
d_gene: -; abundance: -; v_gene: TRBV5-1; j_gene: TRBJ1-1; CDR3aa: CASSYGPSNTDAFF; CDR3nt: TGCGCCAGCAGCTACGGACCTTCGAACACTGATGCTTTCTTT
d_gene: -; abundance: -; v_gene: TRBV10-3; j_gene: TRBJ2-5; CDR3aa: CAISEGWQETQYF; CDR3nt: TGTGCCATCAGTGAGGGGTGGCAAGAGACCCAGTACTTC
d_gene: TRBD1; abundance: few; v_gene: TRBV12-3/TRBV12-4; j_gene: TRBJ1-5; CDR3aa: CASSFYRGRNQPQHF; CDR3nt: TGTGCCAGCAGTTTCTACAGGGGGCGTAATCAGCCCCAGCATTTT
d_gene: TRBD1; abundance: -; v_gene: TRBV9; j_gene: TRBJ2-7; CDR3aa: CASSPRGQGVLEQYF; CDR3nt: TGTGCCAGCAGCCCCAGGGGACAGGGGGTTCTGGAGCAGTACTTC
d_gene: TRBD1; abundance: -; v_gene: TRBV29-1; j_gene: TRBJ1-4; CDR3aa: CSVEDIGRGNEKLFF; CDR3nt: TGCAGCGTTGAAGATATAGGCAGGGGGAATGAAAAACTGTTTTTT
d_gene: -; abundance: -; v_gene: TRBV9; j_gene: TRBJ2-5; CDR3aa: CASSVGPLGETQYF; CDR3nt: TGTGCCAGCAGCGTAGGCCCACTTGGGGAGACCCAGTACTTC
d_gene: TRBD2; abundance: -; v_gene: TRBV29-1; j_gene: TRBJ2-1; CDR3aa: CSGISGRANNEQFF; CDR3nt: TGCAGCGGGATAAGCGGGAGGGCCAACAATGAGCAGTTCTTC
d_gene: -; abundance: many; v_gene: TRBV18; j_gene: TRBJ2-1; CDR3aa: CASSRPGLTYNEQFF; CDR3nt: TGTGCCAGCTCCCGGCCGGGACTTACTTACAATGAGCAGTTCTTC
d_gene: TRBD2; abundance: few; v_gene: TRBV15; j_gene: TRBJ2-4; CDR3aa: CATSRDRTSGRWAENIQYF; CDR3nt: TGTGCCACCAGCAGAGATAGGACTAGCGGGAGGTGGGCAGAGAACATTCAGTACTTC
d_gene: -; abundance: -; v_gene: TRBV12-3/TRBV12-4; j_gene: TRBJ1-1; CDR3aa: CASSHIGGGTEAFF; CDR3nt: TGTGCCAGCAGCCATATCGGGGGGGGGACAGAAGCTTTCTTT